This T cell receptor (beta chain) stems from a study of blood T cell repertoires in COVID-19. Background on the study: The analysed material was cDNA or gDNA that came from T cells, B-cell-depleted T cells, or PBMCs.

Original processing methods: Amplification of reference gene primers provided the estimated nucleated cell counts. Assay: immunoSEQ multiplex PCR; the TCRdb copy retains only in-frame clones and omits some. V and J calls and clone size are copied from that table; D and trimming were computed from the DNA. Here the sample spans tens of thousands of clones, around 80% being singletons. CDR1 is SGHVS, CDR2 FNYEAQ, per germline. V was trimmed by 1 base and J by 0 bases, leaving 10 bases between them. CDR3 length equals 16 residues. The specimen sequenced was peripheral blood. The clonotype originates from a human donor in a cohort sampled during active COVID-19. The gene calls are TRBV7-6 and TRBJ2-1; D gene uncertain. The CDR3 coding sequence is TGTGCCAGCAGCTTAGTCGGTTCGGGCTCCTACAATGAGCAGTTCTTC. Protein sequence: CASSLVGSGSYNEQFF.